This TCR beta chain was recorded in a study of T-cell reconstitution after alpha-beta-depleted transplantation in children. Using unique molecular identifiers, the investigators prepared the TCRbeta library. TCRdb recomputed calls from the PCR reads with MiXCR, one row per CDR3 protein. The table records fewer than 550,000 distinct CDR3 sequences, around 15% of them present only once. The sample was PBMCs, mostly from graft donor cells, taken 360 days after TCRalphabeta/CD19-depleted stem cell transplant. This TCR derives from a boy younger than two who had a stem cell transplant for Wiskott-Aldrich syndrome, so the T cells may come from the graft donor.

DNA of the CDR3: TGTGCCACCAGTGATTTCCCCGGGACAGGGGAAGAGACCCAGTACTTC. Protein product: CATSDFPGTGEETQYF. V and J are TRBV24-1 and TRBJ2-5, with 10 bases matching TRBD1. The CDR3 totals 16 residues. Germline CDR1 and CDR2: KGHDR and SFDVKD. Trimming took 1 base from V and 3 from J; bases not matched to a gene: 4.